One T cell receptor beta chain is described in this entry. This entry comes from a study of T cell changes during pregnancy in multiple sclerosis. This CDR3 has 15 residues. V was cut by 3 bases and J by 4 bases, with 16 bases left in between. Germline CDR1 and CDR2: SGDLS and YYNGEE. Using immunoSEQ multiplex PCR, the repertoire was profiled, and TCRdb retains in-frame clones only, with some absent. The sample consists of around 45,000 clones, approximately 90% of them appearing once. This specimen consisted of CD4+ T cells from peripheral blood mononuclear cells, obtained before pregnancy. The V and J genes are TRBV9 and TRBJ1-1, with D perhaps TRBD1 (6 bases). The sequence was obtained from a female donor with multiple sclerosis, enrolled in a pregnancy study. CDR3 sequence: CASSALGGAPTEAFF. CDR3 nucleotides: TGTGCCAGCAGCGCGTTGGGGGGGGCGCCCACTGAAGCTTTCTTT.